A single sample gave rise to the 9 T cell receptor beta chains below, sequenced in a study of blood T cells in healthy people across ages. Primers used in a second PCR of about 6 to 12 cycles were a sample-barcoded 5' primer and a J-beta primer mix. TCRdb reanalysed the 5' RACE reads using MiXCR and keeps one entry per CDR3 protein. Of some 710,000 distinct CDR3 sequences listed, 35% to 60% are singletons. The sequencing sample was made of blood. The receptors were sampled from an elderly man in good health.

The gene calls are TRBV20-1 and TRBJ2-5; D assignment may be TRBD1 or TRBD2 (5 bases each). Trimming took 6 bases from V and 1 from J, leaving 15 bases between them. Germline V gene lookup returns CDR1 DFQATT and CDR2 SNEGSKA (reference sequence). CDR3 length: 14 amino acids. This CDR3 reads CSAWTFGSQETQYF. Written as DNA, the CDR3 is TGCAGTGCGTGGACATTTGGGAGCCAAGAGACCCAGTACTTC.

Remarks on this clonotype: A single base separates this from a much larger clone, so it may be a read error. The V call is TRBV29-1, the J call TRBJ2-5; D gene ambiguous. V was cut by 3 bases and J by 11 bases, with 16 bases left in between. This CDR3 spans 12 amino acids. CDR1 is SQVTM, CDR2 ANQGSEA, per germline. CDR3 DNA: TGCAGCGTTGATCTCGGAGTGGATGGGCAGTACTTC. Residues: CSVDLGVDGQYF.

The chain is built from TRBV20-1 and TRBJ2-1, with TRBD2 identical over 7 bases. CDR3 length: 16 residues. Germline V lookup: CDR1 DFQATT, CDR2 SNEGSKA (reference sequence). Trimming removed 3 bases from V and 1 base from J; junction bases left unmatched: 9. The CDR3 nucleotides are TGCAGTGCTAGGGACTCCCAGCGGGGATCCTACAATGAGCAGTTCTTC. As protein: CSARDSQRGSYNEQFF.

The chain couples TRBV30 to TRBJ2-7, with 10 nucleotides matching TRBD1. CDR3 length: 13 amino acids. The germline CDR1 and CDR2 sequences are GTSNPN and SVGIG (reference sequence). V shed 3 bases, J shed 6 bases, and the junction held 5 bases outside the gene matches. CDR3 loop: CAWSRDRGGEQYF. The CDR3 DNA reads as TGTGCCTGGAGCAGGGACAGGGGCGGCGAGCAGTACTTC.

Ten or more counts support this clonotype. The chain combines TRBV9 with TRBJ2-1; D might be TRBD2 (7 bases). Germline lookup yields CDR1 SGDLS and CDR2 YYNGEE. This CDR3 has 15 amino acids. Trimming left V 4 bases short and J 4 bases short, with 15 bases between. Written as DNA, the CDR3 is TGTGCCAGCAGCCCGTACAGGGAGGGGTACAATGAGCAGTTCTTC. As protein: CASSPYREGYNEQFF.

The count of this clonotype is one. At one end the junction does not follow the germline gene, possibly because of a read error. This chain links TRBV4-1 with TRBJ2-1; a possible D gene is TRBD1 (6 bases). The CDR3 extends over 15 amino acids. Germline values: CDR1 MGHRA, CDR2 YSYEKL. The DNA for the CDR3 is TGCGCCAGCAGTTACGACAGGAGCTCCCACAATGAGCAGTTCTTC. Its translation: CASSYDRSSHNEQFF.

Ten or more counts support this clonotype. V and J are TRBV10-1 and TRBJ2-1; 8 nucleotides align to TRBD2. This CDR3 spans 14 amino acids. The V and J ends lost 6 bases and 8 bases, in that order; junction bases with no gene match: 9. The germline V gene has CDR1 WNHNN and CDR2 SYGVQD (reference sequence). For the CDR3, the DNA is TGCGCCAGCAGGCCGGGAGGGCCAAGGGATGAGCAGTTCTTC. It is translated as CASRPGGPRDEQFF.

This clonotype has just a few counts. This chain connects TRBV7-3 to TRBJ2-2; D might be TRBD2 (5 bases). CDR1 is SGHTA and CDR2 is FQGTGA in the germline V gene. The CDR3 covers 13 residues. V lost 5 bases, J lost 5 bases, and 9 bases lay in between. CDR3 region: CASSQRRTGELFF. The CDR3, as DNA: TGTGCCAGCAGCCAAAGGAGGACCGGGGAGCTGTTTTTT.

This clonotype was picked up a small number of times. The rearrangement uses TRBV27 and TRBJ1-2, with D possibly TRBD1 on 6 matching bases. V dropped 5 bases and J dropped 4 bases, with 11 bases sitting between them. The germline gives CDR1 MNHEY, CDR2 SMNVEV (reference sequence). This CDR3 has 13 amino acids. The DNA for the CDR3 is TGTGCCAGCAGTCCGGACAGCTTCTATGGCTACACCTTC. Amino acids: CASSPDSFYGYTF.